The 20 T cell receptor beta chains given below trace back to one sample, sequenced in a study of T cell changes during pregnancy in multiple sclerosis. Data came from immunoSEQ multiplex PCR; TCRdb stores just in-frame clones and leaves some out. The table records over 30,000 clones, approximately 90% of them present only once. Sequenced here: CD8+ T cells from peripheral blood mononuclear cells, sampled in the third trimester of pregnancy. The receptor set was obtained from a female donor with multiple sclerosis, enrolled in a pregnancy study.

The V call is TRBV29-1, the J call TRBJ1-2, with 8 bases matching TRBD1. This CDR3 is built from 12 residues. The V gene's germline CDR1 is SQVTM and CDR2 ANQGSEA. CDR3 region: CSVGQGANGYTF. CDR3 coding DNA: TGCAGTGTAGGGCAGGGGGCAAATGGCTACACCTTC.

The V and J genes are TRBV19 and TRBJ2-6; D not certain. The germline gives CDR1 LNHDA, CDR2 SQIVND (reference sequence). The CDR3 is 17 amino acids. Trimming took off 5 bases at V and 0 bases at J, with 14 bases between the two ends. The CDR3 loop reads CASSPYYHPSGANVLTF. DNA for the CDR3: TGTGCCAGTAGTCCCTACTACCACCCCTCTGGGGCCAACGTCCTGACTTTC.

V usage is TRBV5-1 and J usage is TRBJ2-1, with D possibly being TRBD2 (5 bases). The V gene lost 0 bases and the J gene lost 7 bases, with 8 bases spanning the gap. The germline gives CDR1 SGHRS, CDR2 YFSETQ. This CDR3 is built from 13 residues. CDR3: CASSLAGSNEQFF. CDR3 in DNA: TGCGCCAGCAGCTTGGCGGGGTCAAATGAGCAGTTCTTC.

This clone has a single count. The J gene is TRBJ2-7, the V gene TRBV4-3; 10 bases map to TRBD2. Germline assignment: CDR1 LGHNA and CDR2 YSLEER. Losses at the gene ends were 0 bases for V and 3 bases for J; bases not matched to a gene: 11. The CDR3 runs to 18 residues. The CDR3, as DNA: TGCGCCAGCAGCCAAGATCGGTTACTAGCGGGGATCTACTACGAGCAGTACTTC. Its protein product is CASSQDRLLAGIYYEQYF.

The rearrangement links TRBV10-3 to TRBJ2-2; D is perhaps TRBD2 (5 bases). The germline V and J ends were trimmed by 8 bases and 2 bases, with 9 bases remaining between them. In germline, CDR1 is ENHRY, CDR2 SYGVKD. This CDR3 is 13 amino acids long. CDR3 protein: CAIVRGNTGELFF. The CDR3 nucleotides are TGTGCCATCGTTCGGGGAAACACCGGGGAGCTGTTTTTT.

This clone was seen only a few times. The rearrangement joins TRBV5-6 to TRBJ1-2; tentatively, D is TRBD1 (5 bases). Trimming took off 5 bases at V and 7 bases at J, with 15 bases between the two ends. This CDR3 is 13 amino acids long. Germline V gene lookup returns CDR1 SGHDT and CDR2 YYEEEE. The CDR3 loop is CASSAGTSPGYTF. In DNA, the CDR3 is TGTGCCAGCAGTGCCGGGACTTCGCCTGGCTACACCTTC. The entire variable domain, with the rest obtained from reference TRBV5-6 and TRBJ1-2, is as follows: DAGVTQSPTHLIKTRGQQVTLRCSPKSGHDTVSWYQQALGQGPQFIFQYYEEEERQRGNFPDRFSGHQFPNYSSELNVNALLLGDSALYLCASSAGTSPGYTFGSGTRLTVV.

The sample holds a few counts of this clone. The CDR3 protein is CASSEAGGYNEQFF. In DNA form, the CDR3 reads TGTGCCAGCAGTGAAGCGGGGGGGTACAATGAGCAGTTCTTC. The V call is TRBV6-4, the J call TRBJ2-1, with TRBD2 matching over 10 bases. Per germline, CDR1 MRHNA and CDR2 SNTAGT. The CDR3 is 14 residues long. Trimming removed 3 bases from V and 4 bases from J; junction bases left unmatched: 0.

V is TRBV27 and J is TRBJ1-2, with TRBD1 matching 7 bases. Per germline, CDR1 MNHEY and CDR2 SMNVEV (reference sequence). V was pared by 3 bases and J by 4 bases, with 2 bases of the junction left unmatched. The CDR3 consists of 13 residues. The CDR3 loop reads CASSLTGIYGYTF. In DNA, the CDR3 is TGTGCCAGCAGTTTGACAGGGATCTATGGCTACACCTTC.

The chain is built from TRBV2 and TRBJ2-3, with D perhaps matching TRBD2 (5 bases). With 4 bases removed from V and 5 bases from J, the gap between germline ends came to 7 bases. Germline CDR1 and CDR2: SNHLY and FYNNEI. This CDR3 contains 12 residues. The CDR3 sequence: CASSGSEDTQYF. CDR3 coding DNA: TGTGCCAGCAGTGGTAGCGAAGATACGCAGTATTTT.

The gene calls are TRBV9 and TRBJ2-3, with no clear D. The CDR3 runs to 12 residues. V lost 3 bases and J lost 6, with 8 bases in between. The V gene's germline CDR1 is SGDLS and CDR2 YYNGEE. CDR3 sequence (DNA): TGTGCCAGCAGCGCCGACTTGGATACGCAGTATTTT. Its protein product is CASSADLDTQYF.

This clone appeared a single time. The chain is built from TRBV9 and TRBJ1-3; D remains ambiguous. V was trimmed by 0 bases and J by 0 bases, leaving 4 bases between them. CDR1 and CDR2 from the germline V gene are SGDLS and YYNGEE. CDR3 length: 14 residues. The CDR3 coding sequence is TGTGCCAGCAGCGTAGCTTCCTCTGGAAACACCATATATTTT. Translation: CASSVASSGNTIYF. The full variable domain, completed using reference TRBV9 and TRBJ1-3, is DSGVTQTPKHLITATGQRVTLRCSPRSGDLSVYWYQQSLDQGLQFLIQYYNGEERAKGNILERFSAQQFPDLHSELNLSSLELGDSALYFCASSVASSGNTIYFGEGSWLTVV.

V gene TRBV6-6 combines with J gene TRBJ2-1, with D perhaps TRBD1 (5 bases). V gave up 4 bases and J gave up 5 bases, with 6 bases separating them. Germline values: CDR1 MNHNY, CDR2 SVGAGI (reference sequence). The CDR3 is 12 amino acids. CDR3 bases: TGTGCCAGCAGTTCGACAGACAATGAGCAGTTCTTC. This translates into CASSSTDNEQFF.

CDR3 nucleotides: TGTGCCAGCATTACAACAGTCCATGGCTACACCTTC. Amino acids: CASITTVHGYTF. The chain recombines TRBV2 with TRBJ1-2; D not certain. The V end lost 7 bases, the J end lost 6 bases, and 12 bases lay between the germline ends. Germline assignment: CDR1 SNHLY and CDR2 FYNNEI. The CDR3 has 12 residues.

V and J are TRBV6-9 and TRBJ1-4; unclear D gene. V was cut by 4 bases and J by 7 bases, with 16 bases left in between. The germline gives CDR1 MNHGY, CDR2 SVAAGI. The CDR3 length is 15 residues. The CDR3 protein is CASSSQSGGGEKLFF. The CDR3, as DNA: TGTGCCAGCAGTTCGCAGTCGGGTGGCGGTGAAAAACTGTTTTTT.

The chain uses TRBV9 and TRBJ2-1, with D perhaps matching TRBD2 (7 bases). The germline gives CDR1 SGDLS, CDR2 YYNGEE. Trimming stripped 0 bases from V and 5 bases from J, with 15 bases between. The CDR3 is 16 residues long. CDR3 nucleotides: TGTGCCAGCAGCGTAGAGAGGGGGGGGGCGGACAATGAGCAGTTCTTC. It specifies CASSVERGGADNEQFF. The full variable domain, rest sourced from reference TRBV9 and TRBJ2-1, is DSGVTQTPKHLITATGQRVTLRCSPRSGDLSVYWYQQSLDQGLQFLIQYYNGEERAKGNILERFSAQQFPDLHSELNLSSLELGDSALYFCASSVERGGADNEQFFGPGTRLTVL.

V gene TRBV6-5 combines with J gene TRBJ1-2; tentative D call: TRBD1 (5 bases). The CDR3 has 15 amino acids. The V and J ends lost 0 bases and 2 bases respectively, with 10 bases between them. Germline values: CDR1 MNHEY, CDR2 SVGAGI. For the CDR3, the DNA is TGTGCCAGCAGTTACTCGCAGGGTTCAAACTATGGCTACACCTTC. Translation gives CASSYSQGSNYGYTF.

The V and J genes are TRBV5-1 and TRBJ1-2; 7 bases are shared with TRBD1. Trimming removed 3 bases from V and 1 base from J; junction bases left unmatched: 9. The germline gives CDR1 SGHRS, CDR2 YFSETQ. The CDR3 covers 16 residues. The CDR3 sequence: CASSSGTATRNYGYTF. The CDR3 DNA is TGCGCCAGCAGCTCTGGGACAGCTACACGTAACTATGGCTACACCTTC.

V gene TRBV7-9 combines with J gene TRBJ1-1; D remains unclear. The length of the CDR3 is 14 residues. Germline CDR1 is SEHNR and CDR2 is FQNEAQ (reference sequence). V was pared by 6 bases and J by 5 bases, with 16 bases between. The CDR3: CASSTREGMTEAFF. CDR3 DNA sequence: TGTGCCAGCAGTACCCGGGAAGGGATGACTGAAGCTTTCTTT. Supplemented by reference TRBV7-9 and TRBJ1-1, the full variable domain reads DTGVSQNPRHKITKRGQNVTFRCDPISEHNRLYWYRQTLGQGPEFLTYFQNEAQLEKSRLLSDRFSAERPKGSFSTLEIQRTEQGDSAMYLCASSTREGMTEAFFGQGTRLTVV.

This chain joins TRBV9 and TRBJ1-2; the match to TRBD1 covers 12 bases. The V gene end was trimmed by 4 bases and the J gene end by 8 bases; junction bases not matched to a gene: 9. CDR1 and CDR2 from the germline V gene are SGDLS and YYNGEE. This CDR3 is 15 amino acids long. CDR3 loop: CASSLGGTGGQGYTF. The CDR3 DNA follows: TGTGCCAGCAGCCTCGGAGGGACAGGGGGCCAAGGCTACACCTTC.

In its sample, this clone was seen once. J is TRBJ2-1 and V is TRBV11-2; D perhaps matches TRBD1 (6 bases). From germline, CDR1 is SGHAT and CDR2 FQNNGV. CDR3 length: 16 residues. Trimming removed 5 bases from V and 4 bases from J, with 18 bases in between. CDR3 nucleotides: TGTGCCAGCAGCCACCCCGGGACAAAGACTTACAATGAGCAGTTCTTC. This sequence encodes CASSHPGTKTYNEQFF.